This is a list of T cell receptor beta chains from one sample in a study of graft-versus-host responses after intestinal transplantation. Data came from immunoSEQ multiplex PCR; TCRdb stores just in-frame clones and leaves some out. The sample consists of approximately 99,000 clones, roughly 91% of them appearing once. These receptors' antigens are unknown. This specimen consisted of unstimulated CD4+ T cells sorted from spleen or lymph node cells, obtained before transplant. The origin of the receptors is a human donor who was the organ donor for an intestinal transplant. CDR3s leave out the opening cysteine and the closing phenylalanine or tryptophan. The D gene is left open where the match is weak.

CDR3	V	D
ASSVIAGAGELF	TRBV2	TRBD2
ASSPQGGNFYEQY	TRBV5-1	NA
ASSQDERDSPLH	TRBV4-2	NA
ASRATGLSGNTIY	TRBV6-5	TRBD1
ASSVVSGGWSEQF	TRBV9	TRBD2
ATRSRQGAYEQY	TRBV15	TRBD1
ASLYRGTDTQY	TRBV6-1	NA
ASSNPDRGPETQY	TRBV5-1	TRBD1
ASSQDAGGALETQY	TRBV4-2	TRBD2
ASTPPGQGTNEQF	TRBV6-1	TRBD1
ASSVRTGWAGELF	TRBV9	TRBD1
ASSQETGVGYGYT	TRBV4-1	TRBD1
ASSLQWQPQH	TRBV5-8	NA
ASSQARGGGSIGGANVLT	TRBV4-2	TRBD2
ASSQDGQDRSYEQY	TRBV4-1	NA
ASSPPRTGRYGYT	TRBV19	TRBD1
ASSLDKYGYT	TRBV19	NA
ASSVGVGGLNTEAF	TRBV9	NA
ASSQPGQGRTEAF	TRBV11-2	TRBD1
ASSPGPGRDTEAF	TRBV7-2	NA
ASSLVRGSTDTQY	TRBV7-3	NA
ASRSPLVTDTEAF	TRBV11-1	NA
AWSAVGAGELF	TRBV30	NA
ASSPQRGGDSYNEQF	TRBV4-1	TRBD2
ASSQDLTYEQY	TRBV4-2	NA
ASSRRGGAGNTIY	TRBV13	NA
ASSEIPQVEQF	TRBV6-1	NA
ASSFQSGNHEQF	TRBV7-2	NA
ASSSLAGTYEQY	TRBV6-6	TRBD2
ASSQVVDRGVEAF	TRBV14	TRBD1
ASSLGQGVRYEQY	TRBV5-1	TRBD1
ASNVIGQGANYGYT	TRBV5-4	TRBD1
ASSTGTSGDTQY	TRBV18	TRBD2
SVLGGNEKLF	TRBV29-1	NA
ASSPLGLNQPQH	TRBV7-9	NA
ATGRNTGELF	TRBV6-6	NA
SARGGGYEQY	TRBV29-1	NA
SVGSRAYEQY	TRBV29-1	NA
ASSERAPNTEAF	TRBV6-1	NA
ASSLDRTYEQY	TRBV2	TRBD1
ASSPSLSSGSYEQY	TRBV4-2	TRBD2
ASFRDRGQF	TRBV19	TRBD1
ASSYSDSPNQPQH	TRBV6-5	NA
ASSSPVWSGGVRGYEQY	TRBV28	TRBD2
ASSRTGGAGGYT	TRBV6-5	TRBD1
ASSFTSGGVTGELF	TRBV4-3	TRBD2
ASSMDRGNGYT	TRBV19	TRBD1
ASSGGPSTDTQY	TRBV9	NA
ASSLAGGSYEQY	TRBV7-8	NA